The entry below gives a single TCR beta chain sequence along with its context. This sample stems from a study of blood T cell repertoires in COVID-19. In the authors' workflow: From reference gene primer amplification, estimates of nucleated cell counts were derived. Only in-frame clones appear in the TCRdb table, and some are missing; sequencing was by immunoSEQ multiplex PCR. From that table come the V and J calls and clone size; the DNA was used to work out D and trimming. Of roughly 200,000 clones in the sample, about 83% were seen once. Participants were aged about 18 to 100 years from approximately 23 US areas. The sample consisted of PBMCs or T cells enriched from blood (not recorded which). The sequence was collected from a man in his forties with acute COVID-19.

This CDR3 is CASSPRTSGNNEQFF. The CDR3, as DNA: TGTGCCAGCAGCCCCCGGACTAGCGGAAACAATGAGCAGTTCTTC. This sequence joins TRBV7-6 and TRBJ2-1; TRBD2 aligns across 10 bases. Germline V gene data show CDR1 as SGHVS and CDR2 as FNYEAQ. The CDR3 contains 15 residues. The ends lost 5 bases at V and 5 bases at J; junction bases unmatched: 6.